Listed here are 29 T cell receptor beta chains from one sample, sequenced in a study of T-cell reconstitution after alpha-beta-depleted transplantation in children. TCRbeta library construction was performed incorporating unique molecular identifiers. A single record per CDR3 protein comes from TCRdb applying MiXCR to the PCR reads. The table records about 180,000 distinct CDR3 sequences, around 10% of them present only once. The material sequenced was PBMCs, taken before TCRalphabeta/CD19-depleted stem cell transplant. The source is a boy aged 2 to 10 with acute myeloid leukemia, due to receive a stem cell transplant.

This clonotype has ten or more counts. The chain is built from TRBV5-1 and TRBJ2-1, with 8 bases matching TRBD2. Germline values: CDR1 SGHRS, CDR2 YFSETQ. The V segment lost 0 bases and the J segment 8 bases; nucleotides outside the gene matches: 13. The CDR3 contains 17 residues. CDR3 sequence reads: CASSLAGREGGLDEQFF. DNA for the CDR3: TGCGCCAGCAGCTTGGCCGGGAGGGAGGGGGGTTTGGATGAGCAGTTCTTC. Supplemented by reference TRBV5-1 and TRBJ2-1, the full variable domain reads KAGVTQTPRYLIKTRGQQVTLSCSPISGHRSVSWYQQTPGQGLQFLFEYFSETQRNKGNFPGRFSGRQFSNSRSEMNVSTLELGDSALYLCASSLAGREGGLDEQFFGPGTRLTVL.

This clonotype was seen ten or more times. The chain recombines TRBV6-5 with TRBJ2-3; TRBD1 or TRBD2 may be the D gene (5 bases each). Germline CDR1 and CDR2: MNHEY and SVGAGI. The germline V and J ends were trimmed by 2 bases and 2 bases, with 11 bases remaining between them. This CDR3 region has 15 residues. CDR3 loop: CASSYGRGSTDTQYF. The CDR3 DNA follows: TGTGCCAGCAGTTACGGCCGGGGCTCCACAGATACGCAGTATTTT.

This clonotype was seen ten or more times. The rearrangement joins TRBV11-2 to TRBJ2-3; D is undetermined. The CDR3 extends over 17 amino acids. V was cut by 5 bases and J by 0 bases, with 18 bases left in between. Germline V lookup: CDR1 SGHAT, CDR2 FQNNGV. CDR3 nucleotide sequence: TGTGCCAGCAGCCAATTAAGTCTTACCTTTAGCACAGATACGCAGTATTTT. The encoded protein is CASSQLSLTFSTDTQYF.

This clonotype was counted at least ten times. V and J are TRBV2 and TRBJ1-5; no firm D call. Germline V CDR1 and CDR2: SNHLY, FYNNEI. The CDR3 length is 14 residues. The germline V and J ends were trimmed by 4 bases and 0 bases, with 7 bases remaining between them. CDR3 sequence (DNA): TGTGCCAGCAGTGGGATCTATAGCAATCAGCCCCAGCATTTT. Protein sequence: CASSGIYSNQPQHF.

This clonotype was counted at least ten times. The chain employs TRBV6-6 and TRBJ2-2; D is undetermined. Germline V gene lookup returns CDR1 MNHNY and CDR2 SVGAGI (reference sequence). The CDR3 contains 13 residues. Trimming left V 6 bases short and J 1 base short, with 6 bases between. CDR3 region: CASRQLNTGELFF. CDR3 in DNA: TGTGCCAGCAGGCAACTGAACACCGGGGAGCTGTTTTTT.

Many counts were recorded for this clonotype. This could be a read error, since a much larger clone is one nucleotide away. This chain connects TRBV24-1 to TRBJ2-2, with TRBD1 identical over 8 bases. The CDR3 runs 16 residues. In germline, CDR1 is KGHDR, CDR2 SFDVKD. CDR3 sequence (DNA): TGTGCCACCAGTGATCTTGACAGGGGTGACACCTGGGAGCTGTTTTTT. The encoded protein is CATSDLDRGDTWELFF.

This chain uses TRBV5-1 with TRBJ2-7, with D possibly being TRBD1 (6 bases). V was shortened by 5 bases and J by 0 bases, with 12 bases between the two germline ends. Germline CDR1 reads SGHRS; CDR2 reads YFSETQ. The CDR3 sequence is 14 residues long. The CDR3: CASSVQGSSYEQYF. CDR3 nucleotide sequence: TGCGCCAGCAGTGTCCAGGGGAGCTCCTACGAGCAGTACTTC.

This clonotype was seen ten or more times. This CDR3 is CASSWDRGVETQYF. DNA for the CDR3: TGTGCCAGCAGTTGGGACAGGGGGGTAGAGACCCAGTACTTC. The rearrangement uses TRBV12-3 or TRBV12-4 and TRBJ2-5; 11 nucleotides agree with TRBD1. The trim removed 4 bases at V and 4 bases at J, leaving 2 bases unmatched. This CDR3 has 14 residues.

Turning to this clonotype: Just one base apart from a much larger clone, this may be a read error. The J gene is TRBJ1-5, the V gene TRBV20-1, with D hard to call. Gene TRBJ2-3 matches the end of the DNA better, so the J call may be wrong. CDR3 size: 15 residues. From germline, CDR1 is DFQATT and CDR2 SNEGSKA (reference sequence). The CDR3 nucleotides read TGCAGTGCTCGCTCTTTGGGGAATAGCAATCAGCCCCAGTATTTT. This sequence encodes CSARSLGNSNQPQYF.

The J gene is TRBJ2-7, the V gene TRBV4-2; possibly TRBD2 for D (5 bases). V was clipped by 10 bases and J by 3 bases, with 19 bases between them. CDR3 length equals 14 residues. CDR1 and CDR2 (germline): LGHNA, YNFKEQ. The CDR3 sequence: CAMGPGLSGYEQYF. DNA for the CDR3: TGTGCCATGGGCCCCGGGCTCAGCGGCTACGAGCAGTACTTC.

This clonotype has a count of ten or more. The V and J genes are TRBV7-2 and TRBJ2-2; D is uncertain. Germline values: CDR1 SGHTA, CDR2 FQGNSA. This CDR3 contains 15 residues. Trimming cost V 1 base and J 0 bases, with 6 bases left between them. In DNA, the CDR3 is TGTGCCAGCAGCTTAGGCTATACGAACACCGGGGAGCTGTTTTTT. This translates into CASSLGYTNTGELFF.

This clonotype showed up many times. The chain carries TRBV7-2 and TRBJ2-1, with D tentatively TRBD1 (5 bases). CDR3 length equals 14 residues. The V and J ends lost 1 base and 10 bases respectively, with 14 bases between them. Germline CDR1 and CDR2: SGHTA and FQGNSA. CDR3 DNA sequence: TGTGCCAGCAGCTTAGATATCAGGGTCGCGGAGCAGTTCTTC. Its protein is CASSLDIRVAEQFF. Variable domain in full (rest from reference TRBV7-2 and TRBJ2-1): GAGVSQSPSNKVTEKGKDVELRCDPISGHTALYWYRQSLGQGLEFLIYFQGNSAPDKSGLPSDRFSAERTGGSVSTLTIQRTQQEDSAVYLCASSLDIRVAEQFFGPGTRLTVL.

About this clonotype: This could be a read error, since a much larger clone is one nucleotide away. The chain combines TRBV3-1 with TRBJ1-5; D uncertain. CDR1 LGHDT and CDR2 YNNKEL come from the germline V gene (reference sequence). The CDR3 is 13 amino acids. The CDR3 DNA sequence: TGTGCCAGCAGTCAACAGCTCAATCACCCCCAGCATTTT. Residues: CASSQQLNHPQHF. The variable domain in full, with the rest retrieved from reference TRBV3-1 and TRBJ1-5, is DTAVSQTPKYLVTQMGNDKSIKCEQNLGHDTMYWYKQDSKKFLKIMFSYNNKELIINETVPNRFSPKSPDKAHLNLHINSLELGDSAVYFCASSQQLNHPQHFGDGTRLSIL.

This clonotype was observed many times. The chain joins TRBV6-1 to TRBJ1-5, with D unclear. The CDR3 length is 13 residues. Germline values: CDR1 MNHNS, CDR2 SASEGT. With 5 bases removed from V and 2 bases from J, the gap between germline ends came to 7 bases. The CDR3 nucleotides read TGTGCCAGCAGTATATCCGGCAATCAGCCCCAGCATTTT. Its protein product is CASSISGNQPQHF.

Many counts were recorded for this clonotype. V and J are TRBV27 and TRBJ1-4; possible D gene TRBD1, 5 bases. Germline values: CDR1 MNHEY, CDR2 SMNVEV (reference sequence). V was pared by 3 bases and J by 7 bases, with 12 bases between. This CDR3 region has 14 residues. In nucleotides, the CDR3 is TGTGCCAGCAGTTTGGTCAGGGAGGGTGAAAAACTGTTTTTT. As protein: CASSLVREGEKLFF.

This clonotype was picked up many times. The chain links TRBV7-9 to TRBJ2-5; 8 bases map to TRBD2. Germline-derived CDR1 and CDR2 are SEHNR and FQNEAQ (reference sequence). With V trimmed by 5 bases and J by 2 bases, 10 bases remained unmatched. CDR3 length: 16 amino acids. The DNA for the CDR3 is TGTGCCAGCAGCGCCCAGATTAGACTAGCGCAAGAGACCCAGTACTTC. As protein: CASSAQIRLAQETQYF.

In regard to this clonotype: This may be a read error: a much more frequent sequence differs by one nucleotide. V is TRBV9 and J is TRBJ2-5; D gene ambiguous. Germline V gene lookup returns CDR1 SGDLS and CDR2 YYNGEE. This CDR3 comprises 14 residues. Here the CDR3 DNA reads TGTGCCAGGAGCGCTAGTTTGGCTGCAGAGACCCAGTACTTC. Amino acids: CARSASLAAETQYF. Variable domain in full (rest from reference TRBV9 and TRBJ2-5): DSGVTQTPKHLITATGQRVTLRCSPRSGDLSVYWYQQSLDQGLQFLIQYYNGEERAKGNILERFSAQQFPDLHSELNLSSLELGDSALYFCARSASLAAETQYFGPGTRLLVL.

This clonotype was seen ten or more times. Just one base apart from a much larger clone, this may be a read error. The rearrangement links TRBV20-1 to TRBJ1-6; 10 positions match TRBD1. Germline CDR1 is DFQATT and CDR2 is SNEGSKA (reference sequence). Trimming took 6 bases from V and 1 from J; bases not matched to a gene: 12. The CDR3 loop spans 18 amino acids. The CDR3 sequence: CSAPLDRGQISYNSPLHF. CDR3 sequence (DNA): TGCAGTGCCCCTCTCGACAGGGGGCAAATTTCCTATAATTCACCCCTCCACTTT.

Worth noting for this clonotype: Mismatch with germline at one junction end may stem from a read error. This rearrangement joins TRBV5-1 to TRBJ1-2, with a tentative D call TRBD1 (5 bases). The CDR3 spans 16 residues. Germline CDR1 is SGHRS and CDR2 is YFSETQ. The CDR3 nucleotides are TGCTCCAGCAGCCGATGGACGGTGCAGGGCGGTGATGGCTATACCTTC. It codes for CSSSRWTVQGGDGYTF.

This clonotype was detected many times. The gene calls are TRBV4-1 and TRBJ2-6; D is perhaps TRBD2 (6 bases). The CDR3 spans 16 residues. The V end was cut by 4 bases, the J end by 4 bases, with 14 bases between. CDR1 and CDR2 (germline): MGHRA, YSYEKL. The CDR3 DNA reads TGCGCCAGCAGCCCGGCCGGGCGGGGAGGGGCCAACGTCCTGACTTTC. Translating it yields CASSPAGRGGANVLTF.

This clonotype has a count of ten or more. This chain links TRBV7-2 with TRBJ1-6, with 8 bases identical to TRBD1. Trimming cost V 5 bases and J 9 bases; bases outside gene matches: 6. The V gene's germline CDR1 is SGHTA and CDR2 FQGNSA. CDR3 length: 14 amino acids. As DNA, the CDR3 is TGTGCCAGCAGCCACGGACAGGGTAGTTCACCCCTCCACTTT. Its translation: CASSHGQGSSPLHF.

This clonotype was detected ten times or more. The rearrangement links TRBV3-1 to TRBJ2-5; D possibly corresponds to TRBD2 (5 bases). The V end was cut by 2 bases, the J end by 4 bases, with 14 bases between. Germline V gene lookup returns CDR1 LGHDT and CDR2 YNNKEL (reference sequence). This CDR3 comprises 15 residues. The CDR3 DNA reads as TGTGCCAGCAGCCAAAGCCGGGATGCGGGAGAGACCCAGTACTTC. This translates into CASSQSRDAGETQYF.

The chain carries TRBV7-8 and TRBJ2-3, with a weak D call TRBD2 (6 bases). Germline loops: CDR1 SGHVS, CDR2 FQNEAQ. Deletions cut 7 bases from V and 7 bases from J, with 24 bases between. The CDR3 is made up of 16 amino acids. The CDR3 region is CASTSTARGPPYTQYF. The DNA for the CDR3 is TGTGCCAGCACCAGCACTGCGCGGGGCCCCCCTTATACGCAGTATTTT.

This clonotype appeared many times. CDR3 DNA: TGTGCCAGCAGCCGACAGGGAGGCGGCACTGAAGCTTTCTTT. Translating it yields CASSRQGGGTEAFF. The chain couples TRBV7-9 to TRBJ1-1, with TRBD1 identical over 7 bases. The CDR3 loop spans 14 amino acids. The germline V gene encodes CDR1 SEHNR and CDR2 FQNEAQ (reference sequence). V was clipped by 5 bases and J by 4 bases; unmatched bases: 7.

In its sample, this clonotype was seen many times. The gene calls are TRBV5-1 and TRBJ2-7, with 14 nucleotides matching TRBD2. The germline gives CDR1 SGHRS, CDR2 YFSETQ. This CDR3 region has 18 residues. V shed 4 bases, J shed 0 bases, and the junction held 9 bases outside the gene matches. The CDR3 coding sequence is TGCGCCAGCAGCCCCGGACTAGCGGGGGGCCCAGGCTCCTACGAGCAGTACTTC. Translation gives CASSPGLAGGPGSYEQYF.

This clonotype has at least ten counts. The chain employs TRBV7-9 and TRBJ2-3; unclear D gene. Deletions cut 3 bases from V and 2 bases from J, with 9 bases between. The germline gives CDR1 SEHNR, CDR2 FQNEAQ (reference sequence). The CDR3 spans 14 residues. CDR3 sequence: CASSLSRPTDTQYF. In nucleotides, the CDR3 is TGTGCCAGCAGCTTGAGCAGGCCCACAGATACGCAGTATTTT.

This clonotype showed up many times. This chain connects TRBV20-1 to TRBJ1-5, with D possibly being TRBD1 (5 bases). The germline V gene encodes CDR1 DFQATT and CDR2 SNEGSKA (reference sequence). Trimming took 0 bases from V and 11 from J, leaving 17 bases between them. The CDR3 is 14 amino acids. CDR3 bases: TGCAGTGCTAGAGAAGGCAGGGAACCCGTAGCCCAGCATTTT. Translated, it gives CSAREGREPVAQHF.

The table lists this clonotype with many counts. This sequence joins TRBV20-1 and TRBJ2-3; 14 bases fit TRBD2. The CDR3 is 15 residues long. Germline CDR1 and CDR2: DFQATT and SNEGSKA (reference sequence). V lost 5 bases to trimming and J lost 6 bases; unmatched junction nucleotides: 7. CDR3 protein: CSADKGLAGADTQYF. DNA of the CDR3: TGCAGTGCTGACAAGGGACTAGCGGGAGCCGATACGCAGTATTTT.

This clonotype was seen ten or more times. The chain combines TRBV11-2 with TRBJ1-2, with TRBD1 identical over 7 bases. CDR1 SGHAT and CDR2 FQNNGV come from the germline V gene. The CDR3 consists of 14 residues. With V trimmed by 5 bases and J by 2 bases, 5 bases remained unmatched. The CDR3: CASSNRQGNYGYTF. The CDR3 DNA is TGTGCCAGCAGCAACAGACAGGGAAACTATGGCTACACCTTC. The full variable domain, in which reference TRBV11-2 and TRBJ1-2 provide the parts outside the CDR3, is EAGVAQSPRYKIIEKRQSVAFWCNPISGHATLYWYQQILGQGPKLLIQFQNNGVVDDSQLPKDRFSAERLKGVDSTLKIQPAKLEDSAVYLCASSNRQGNYGYTFGSGTRLTVV.